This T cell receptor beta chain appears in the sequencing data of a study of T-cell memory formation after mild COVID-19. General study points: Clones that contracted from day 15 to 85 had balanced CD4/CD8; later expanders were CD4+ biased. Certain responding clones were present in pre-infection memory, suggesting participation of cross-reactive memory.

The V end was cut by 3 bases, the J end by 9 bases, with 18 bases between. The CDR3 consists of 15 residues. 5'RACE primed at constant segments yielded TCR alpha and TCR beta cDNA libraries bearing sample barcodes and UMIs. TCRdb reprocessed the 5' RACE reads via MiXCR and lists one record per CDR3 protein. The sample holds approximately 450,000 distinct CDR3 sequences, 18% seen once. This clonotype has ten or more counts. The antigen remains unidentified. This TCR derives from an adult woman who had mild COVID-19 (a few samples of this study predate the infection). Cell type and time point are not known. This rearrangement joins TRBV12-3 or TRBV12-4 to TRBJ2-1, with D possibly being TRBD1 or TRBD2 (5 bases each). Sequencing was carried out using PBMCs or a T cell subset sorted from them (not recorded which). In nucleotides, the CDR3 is TGTGCCAGCAGTTTTCGAATAAGAGGGACGGGTGAGCAGTTCTTC. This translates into CASSFRIRGTGEQFF.